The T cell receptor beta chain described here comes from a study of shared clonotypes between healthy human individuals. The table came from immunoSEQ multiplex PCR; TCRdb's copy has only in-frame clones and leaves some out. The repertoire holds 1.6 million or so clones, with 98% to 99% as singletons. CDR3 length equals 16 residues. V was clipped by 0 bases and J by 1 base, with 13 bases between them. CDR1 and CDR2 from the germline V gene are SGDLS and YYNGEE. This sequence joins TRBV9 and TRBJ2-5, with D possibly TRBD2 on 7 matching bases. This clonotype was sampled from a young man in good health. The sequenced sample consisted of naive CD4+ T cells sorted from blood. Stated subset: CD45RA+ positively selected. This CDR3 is CASSVAAGATQETQYF. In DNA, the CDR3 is TGTGCCAGCAGCGTAGCGGCGGGGGCGACCCAAGAGACCCAGTACTTC.